A selection of T cell receptor beta chains follows, all from one sample in a study of identical twins. TCRdb reanalysed the 5' RACE reads using MiXCR and keeps one entry per CDR3 protein. The sample includes 300,000 to 400,000 distinct CDR3 sequences, about 12% of them seen just once. Separately, the same data were catalogued under a study of yellow fever vaccine responses in identical twins.

Sequenced: CD8+ T cells sorted from blood. These receptors were obtained from a woman between 18 and 29 years old in good health. Both conserved end residues are part of each CDR3. A D gene is named only where the DNA matches it firmly. A row's size may be missing; if present it is once, few, many or a size class.

J | D | size | V | CDR3 | DNA
TRBJ2-1 | . | few | TRBV28 | CASSLSLQSSYNEQFF | TGTGCCAGCAGCCTCAGCCTCCAGAGCTCCTACAATGAGCAGTTCTTC
TRBJ2-1 | . | many | TRBV12-3/TRBV12-4 | CASRVMRGADNEQFF | TGTGCCAGCAGAGTAATGAGGGGAGCAGACAATGAGCAGTTCTTC
TRBJ2-3 | . | . | TRBV7-3 | CASSSWEASDTQYF | TGTGCCAGCAGCTCCTGGGAGGCGAGCGATACGCAGTATTTT
TRBJ2-5 | . | few | TRBV14 | CASSQVWGIRRVLETQYF | TGTGCCAGCAGCCAAGTCTGGGGAATCAGACGAGTCCTGGAGACCCAGTACTTC
TRBJ1-1 | . | . | TRBV6-5 | CASSYIQLGKGNTEAFF | TGTGCCAGCAGTTATATTCAGTTGGGGAAAGGGAACACTGAAGCTTTCTTT
TRBJ1-1 | . | few | TRBV15 | CATSGDTNTEAFF | TGTGCCACCAGCGGGGACACGAACACTGAAGCTTTCTTT
TRBJ2-7 | TRBD2 | . | TRBV27 | CASSSTPPTSGYTYEQYF | TGTGCCAGCAGTTCCACCCCCCCGACTAGCGGGTATACCTACGAGCAGTACTTC
TRBJ1-6 | . | few | TRBV6-1 | CASSEEETVLDSPLHF | TGTGCCAGCAGTGAAGAAGAAACAGTGTTGGATTCACCCCTCCACTTT
TRBJ2-5 | . | . | TRBV27 | CATGAVETQYF | TGTGCCACCGGGGCTGTAGAGACCCAGTACTTC
TRBJ2-1 | . | few | TRBV2 | CASSDWGKSGLLGNEQFF | TGTGCCAGCAGTGATTGGGGGAAGAGCGGCCTCCTCGGCAATGAGCAGTTCTTC
TRBJ2-5 | . | many | TRBV4-1 | CASSLTTGETQYF | TGCGCCAGCAGTTTAACCACGGGGGAGACCCAGTACTTC
TRBJ2-5 | TRBD1 | few | TRBV15 | CATSRTGAIQETQYF | TGTGCCACCAGCAGAACAGGGGCGATTCAAGAGACCCAGTACTTC
TRBJ2-2 | . | . | TRBV11-2 | CASSLEWGSTGELFF | TGTGCCAGCAGCTTAGAGTGGGGGAGTACCGGGGAGCTGTTTTTT
TRBJ1-5 | . | few | TRBV12-3/TRBV12-4 | CASRHRVSNQPQHF | TGTGCCAGCAGGCACAGGGTTAGCAATCAGCCCCAGCATTTT
TRBJ2-1 | . | . | TRBV28 | CASGWTAYNEQFF | TGTGCCAGCGGATGGACTGCCTACAATGAGCAGTTCTTC
TRBJ1-2 | TRBD1 | many | TRBV20-1 | CSAGETGAYGYTF | TGCAGTGCTGGGGAGACAGGGGCCTATGGCTACACCTTC
TRBJ2-7 | TRBD2 | few | TRBV2 | CASRGLAGTDEQYF | TGTGCCAGCAGGGGGTTAGCGGGAACGGATGAGCAGTACTTC
TRBJ2-3 | TRBD1 | few | TRBV5-6 | CASSLEGDRDTQYF | TGTGCCAGCAGCTTGGAAGGGGACAGAGATACGCAGTATTTT
TRBJ2-5 | . | . | TRBV5-1 | CASTPTPSYQETQYF | TGCGCCAGCACCCCTACCCCTTCGTACCAAGAGACCCAGTACTTC
TRBJ2-2 | . | . | TRBV11-2 | CASSLPSQAGELFF | TGTGCCAGCAGCTTACCCTCACAAGCCGGGGAGCTGTTTTTT
TRBJ2-3 | TRBD2 | . | TRBV6-1 | CASSDKSGGSDTQYF | TGTGCCAGCAGTGACAAGTCGGGAGGGTCAGATACGCAGTATTTT
TRBJ2-1 | TRBD1 | . | TRBV27 | CASSADRVYNEQFF | TGTGCCAGCAGCGCAGACAGGGTCTACAATGAGCAGTTCTTC
TRBJ1-5 | TRBD1 | few | TRBV28 | CASSSQGASNQPQHF | TGTGCCAGCAGTTCACAGGGGGCGTCAAATCAGCCCCAGCATTTT
TRBJ2-3 | TRBD2 | many | TRBV29-1 | CSEFPPGGNADTQYF | TGCAGCGAATTCCCGCCGGGGGGAAATGCAGATACGCAGTATTTT